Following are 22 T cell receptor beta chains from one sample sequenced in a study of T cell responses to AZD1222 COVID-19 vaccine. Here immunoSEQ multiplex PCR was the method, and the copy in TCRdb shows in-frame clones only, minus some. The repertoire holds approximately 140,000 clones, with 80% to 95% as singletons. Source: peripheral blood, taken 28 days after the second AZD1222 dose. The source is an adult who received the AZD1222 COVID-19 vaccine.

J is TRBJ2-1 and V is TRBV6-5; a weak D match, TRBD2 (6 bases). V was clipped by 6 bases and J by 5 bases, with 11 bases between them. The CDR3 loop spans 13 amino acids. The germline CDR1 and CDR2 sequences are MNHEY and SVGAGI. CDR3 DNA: TGTGCCAGCAGCCCGACGGGGGACAATGAGCAGTTCTTC. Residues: CASSPTGDNEQFF.

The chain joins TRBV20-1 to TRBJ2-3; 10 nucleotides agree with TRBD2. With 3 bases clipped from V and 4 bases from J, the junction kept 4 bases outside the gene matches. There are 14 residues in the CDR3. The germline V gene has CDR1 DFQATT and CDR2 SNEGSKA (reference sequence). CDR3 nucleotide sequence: TGCAGTGCTAGTAGCGGGAGGCAGCCAGATACGCAGTATTTT. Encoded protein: CSASSGRQPDTQYF.

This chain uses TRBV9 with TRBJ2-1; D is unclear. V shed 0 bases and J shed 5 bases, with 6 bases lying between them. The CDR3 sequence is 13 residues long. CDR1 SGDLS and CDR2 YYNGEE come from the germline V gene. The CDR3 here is CASSVDFDNEQFF. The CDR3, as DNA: TGTGCCAGCAGCGTAGACTTTGACAATGAGCAGTTCTTC.

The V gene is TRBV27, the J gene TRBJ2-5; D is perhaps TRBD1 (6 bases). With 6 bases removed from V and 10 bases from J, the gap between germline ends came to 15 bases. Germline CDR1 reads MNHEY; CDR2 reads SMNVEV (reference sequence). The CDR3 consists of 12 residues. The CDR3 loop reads CASRTRQDIQYF. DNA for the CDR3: TGTGCCAGCAGAACGCGACAGGACATCCAGTACTTC.

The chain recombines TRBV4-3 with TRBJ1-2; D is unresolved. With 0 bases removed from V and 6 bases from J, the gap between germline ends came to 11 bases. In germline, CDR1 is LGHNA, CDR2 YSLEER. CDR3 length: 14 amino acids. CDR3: CASSQDLPGNGYTF. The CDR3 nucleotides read TGCGCCAGCAGCCAAGATCTTCCAGGCAATGGCTACACCTTC.

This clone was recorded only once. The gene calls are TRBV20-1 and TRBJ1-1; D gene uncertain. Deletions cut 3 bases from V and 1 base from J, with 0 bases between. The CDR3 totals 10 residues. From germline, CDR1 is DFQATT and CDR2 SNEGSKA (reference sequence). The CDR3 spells CSARNTEAFF. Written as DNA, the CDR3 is TGCAGTGCTAGGAACACTGAAGCTTTCTTT.

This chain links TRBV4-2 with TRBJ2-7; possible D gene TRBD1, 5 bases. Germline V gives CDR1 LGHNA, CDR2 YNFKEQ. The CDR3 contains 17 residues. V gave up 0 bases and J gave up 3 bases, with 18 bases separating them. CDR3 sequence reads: CASSQDLGATLFYEQYF. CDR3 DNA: TGTGCCAGCAGCCAAGATCTAGGGGCCACACTTTTCTACGAGCAGTACTTC.

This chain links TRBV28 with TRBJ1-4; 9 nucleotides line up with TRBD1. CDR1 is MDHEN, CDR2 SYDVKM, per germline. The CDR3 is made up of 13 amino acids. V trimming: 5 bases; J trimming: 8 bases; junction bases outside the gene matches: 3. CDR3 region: CASSRTGVEKLFF. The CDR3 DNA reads TGTGCCAGCAGTCGGACAGGGGTGGAAAAACTGTTTTTT.

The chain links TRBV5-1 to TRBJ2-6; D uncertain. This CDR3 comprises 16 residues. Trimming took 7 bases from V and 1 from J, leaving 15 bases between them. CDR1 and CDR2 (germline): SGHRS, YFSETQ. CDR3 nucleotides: TGCGCCAGCGACCTAGGGTTGGGATCTGGGGCCAACGTCCTGACTTTC. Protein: CASDLGLGSGANVLTF.

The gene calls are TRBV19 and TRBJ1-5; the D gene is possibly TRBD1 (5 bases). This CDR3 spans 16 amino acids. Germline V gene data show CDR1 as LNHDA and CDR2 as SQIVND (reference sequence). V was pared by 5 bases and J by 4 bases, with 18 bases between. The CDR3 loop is CASSLDRGRVNQPQHF. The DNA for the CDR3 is TGTGCCAGTAGTCTGGACCGTGGCAGGGTGAATCAGCCCCAGCATTTT.

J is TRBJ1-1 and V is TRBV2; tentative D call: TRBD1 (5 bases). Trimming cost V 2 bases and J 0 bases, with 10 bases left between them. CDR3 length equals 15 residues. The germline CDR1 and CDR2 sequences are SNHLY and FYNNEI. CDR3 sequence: CASSESGTVNTEAFF. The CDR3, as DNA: TGTGCCAGCAGTGAATCCGGGACGGTGAACACTGAAGCTTTCTTT.

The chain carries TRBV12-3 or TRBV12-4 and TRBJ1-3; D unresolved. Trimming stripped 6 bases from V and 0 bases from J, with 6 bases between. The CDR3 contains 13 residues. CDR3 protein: CASSQSSGNTIYF. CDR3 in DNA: TGTGCCAGCAGCCAGAGCTCTGGAAACACCATATATTTT.

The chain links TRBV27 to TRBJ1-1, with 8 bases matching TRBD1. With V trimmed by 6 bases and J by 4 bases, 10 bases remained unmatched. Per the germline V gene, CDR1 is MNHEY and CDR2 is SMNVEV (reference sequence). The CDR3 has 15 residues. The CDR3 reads CASRDVTGGVTEAFF. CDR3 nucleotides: TGTGCCAGCAGGGACGTAACAGGGGGAGTCACTGAAGCTTTCTTT.

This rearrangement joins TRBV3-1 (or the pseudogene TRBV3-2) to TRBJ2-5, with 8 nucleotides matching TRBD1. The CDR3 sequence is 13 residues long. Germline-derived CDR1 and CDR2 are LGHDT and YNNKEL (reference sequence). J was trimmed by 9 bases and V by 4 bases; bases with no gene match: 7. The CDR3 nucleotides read TGTGCCAGCAGCCCCGGACAGGGCCACCCCCAGTACTTC. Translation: CASSPGQGHPQYF.

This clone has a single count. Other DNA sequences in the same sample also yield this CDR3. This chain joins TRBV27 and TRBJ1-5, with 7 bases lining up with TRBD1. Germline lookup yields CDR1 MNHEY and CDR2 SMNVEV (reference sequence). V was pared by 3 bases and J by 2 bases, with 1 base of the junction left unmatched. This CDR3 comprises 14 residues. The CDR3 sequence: CASSFTGGNQPQHF. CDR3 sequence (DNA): TGTGCCAGCAGTTTTACAGGGGGCAATCAGCCCCAGCATTTT.

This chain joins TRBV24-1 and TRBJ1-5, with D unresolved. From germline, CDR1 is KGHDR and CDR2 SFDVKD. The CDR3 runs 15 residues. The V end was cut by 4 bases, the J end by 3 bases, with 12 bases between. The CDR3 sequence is CATSEPRGDNQPQHF. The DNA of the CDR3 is TGTGCCACCAGTGAACCCCGGGGAGACAATCAGCCCCAGCATTTT.

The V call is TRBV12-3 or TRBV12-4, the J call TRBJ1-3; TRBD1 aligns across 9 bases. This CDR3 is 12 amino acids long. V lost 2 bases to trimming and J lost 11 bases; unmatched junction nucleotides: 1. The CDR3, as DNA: TGTGCCAGCAGTTTAAGGGACAGGGCCATATATTTT. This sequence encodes CASSLRDRAIYF.

This CDR3 is CASSPLQVTTNEKLFF. The CDR3 bases are TGTGCCAGCAGTCCACTACAGGTGACAACTAATGAAAAACTGTTTTTT. The chain employs TRBV28 and TRBJ1-4; a possible D gene is TRBD1 (5 bases). Germline V CDR1 and CDR2: MDHEN, SYDVKM. The CDR3 covers 16 residues. Between the trimmed V and J ends, which lost 5 bases and 0 bases, there was a span of 13 bases. Combining the CDR3 with reference TRBV28 and TRBJ1-4 gives the whole variable domain DVKVTQSSRYLVKRTGEKVFLECVQDMDHENMFWYRQDPGLGLRLIYFSYDVKMKEKGDIPEGYSVSREKKERFSLILESASTNQTSMYLCASSPLQVTTNEKLFFGSGTQLSVL.

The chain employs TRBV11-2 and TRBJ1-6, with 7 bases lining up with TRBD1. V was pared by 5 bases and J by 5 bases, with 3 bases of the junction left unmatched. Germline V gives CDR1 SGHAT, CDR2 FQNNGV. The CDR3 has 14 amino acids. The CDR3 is CASSPTGHNSPLHF. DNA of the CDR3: TGTGCCAGCAGCCCGACAGGGCATAATTCACCCCTCCACTTT.

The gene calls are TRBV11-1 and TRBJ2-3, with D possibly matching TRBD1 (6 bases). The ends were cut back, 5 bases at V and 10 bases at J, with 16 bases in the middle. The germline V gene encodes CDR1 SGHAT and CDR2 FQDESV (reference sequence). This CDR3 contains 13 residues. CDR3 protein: CASSQVDRRPQYF. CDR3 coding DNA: TGTGCCAGCAGCCAGGTCGACAGGCGGCCGCAGTATTTT.

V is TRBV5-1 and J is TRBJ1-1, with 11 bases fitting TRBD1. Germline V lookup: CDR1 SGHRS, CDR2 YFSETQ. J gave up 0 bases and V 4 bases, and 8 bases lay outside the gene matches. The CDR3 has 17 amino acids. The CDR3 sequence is CASSRPGTGGVNTEAFF. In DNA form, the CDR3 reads TGCGCCAGCAGCCGGCCAGGGACAGGGGGTGTGAACACTGAAGCTTTCTTT.

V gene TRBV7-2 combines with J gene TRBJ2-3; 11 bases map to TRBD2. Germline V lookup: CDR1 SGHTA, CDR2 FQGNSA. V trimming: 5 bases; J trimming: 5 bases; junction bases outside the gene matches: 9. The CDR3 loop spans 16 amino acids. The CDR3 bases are TGTGCCAGCAGCCCGATAGCGGGGGGGCTAGGAGATACGCAGTATTTT. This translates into CASSPIAGGLGDTQYF.